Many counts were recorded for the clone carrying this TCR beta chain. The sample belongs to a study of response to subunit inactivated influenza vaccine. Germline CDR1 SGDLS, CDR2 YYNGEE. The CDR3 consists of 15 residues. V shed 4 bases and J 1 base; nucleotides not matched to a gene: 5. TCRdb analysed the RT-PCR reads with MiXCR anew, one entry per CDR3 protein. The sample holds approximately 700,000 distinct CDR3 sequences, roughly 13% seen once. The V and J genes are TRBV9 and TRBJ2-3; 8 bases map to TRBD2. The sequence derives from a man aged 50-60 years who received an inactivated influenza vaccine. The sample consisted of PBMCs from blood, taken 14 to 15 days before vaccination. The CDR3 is CASSPTSGRTDTQYF. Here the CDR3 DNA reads TGTGCCAGCAGCCCTACTAGCGGACGCACAGATACGCAGTATTTT.